These 18 T cell receptor beta chains originate from one sample sequenced in a study of T cell repertoires in cytomegalovirus infection (dated 2019 in TCRdb). Sequencing was carried out with an Illumina HiSeq 1500. The raw public data were reprocessed by TCRdb itself: fastp quality trimming at Q25, MiXCR clonotype calling, in-frame beta chains only. Identical CDR3 proteins give one entry, which carries the most common genes and DNA. This sample lists roughly 150,000 distinct CDR3 sequences; about 20% were detected once. The top ten hold about 10% of the sample. Sequencing was performed on PBMCs. The receptor set was obtained from a human donor in good health (CMV status not recorded). Some clones in this sample may be carry-over from other donors' samples.

The J gene is TRBJ2-7, the V gene TRBV5-1, with TRBD1 matching 9 bases. J lost 4 bases, V lost 4 bases, and 6 bases had no gene match. CDR1 and CDR2 (germline): SGHRS, YFSETQ. The CDR3 length is 14 residues. CDR3 DNA: TGCGCCAGCAGCCCTAAGACAGGGGGTTACGAGCAGTACTTC. This codes for CASSPKTGGYEQYF.

The chain employs TRBV28 and TRBJ1-5; maybe TRBD1 (5 bases). The CDR3 extends over 15 amino acids. Per the germline V gene, CDR1 is MDHEN and CDR2 is SYDVKM. V lost 5 bases and J 8 bases, leaving 19 bases between the germline ends. The CDR3 reads CASSQNTGPGKPQHF. CDR3 sequence (DNA): TGTGCCAGCAGTCAGAATACAGGCCCCGGGAAGCCCCAGCATTTT.

This chain connects TRBV24-1 to TRBJ1-2, with D hard to call. The germline V gene encodes CDR1 KGHDR and CDR2 SFDVKD. This CDR3 spans 13 amino acids. V was clipped by 1 base and J by 4 bases, with 6 bases between them. CDR3 sequence: CATSDFRFYGYTF. CDR3 nucleotides: TGTGCCACCAGTGATTTTCGGTTCTATGGCTACACCTTC.

This clonotype has a count of ten or more. The genes are TRBV7-2 and TRBJ2-5; TRBD2 aligns across 10 bases. With 5 bases clipped from V and 5 bases from J, the junction kept 11 bases outside the gene matches. The germline V gene has CDR1 SGHTA and CDR2 FQGNSA. The length of the CDR3 is 16 residues. Here the CDR3 reads CASSPTLAGGAETQYF. Written as DNA, the CDR3 is TGTGCCAGCAGCCCGACTTTAGCGGGAGGAGCTGAGACCCAGTACTTC.

This clonotype was found many times. V usage is TRBV7-2 and J usage is TRBJ1-1; maybe TRBD1 (5 bases). V shed 1 base and J shed 0 bases, with 12 bases lying between them. This CDR3 has 16 amino acids. Germline CDR1 SGHTA, CDR2 FQGNSA. The CDR3 bases are TGTGCCAGCAGCTTAGAGCGCGGCAGGGTGAACACTGAAGCTTTCTTT. Translating gives CASSLERGRVNTEAFF. The variable domain in full, completed from reference TRBV7-2 and TRBJ1-1, reads GAGVSQSPSNKVTEKGKDVELRCDPISGHTALYWYRQSLGQGLEFLIYFQGNSAPDKSGLPSDRFSAERTGGSVSTLTIQRTQQEDSAVYLCASSLERGRVNTEAFFGQGTRLTVV.

The gene calls are TRBV5-4 and TRBJ1-5; D is unresolved. The germline V and J ends were trimmed by 3 bases and 1 base, with 8 bases remaining between them. The CDR3 has 14 residues. Germline lookup yields CDR1 SGHNT and CDR2 YYREEE (reference sequence). CDR3 sequence (DNA): TGTGCCAGCAGCTCCGACGGCAGCAATCAGCCCCAGCATTTT. Translated: CASSSDGSNQPQHF.

This clonotype has just a few counts. The chain recombines TRBV7-3 with TRBJ2-7; 10 nucleotides line up with TRBD2. Germline trimming cut 3 bases from V and 2 bases from J; bases unmatched to any gene: 4. CDR3 length: 15 amino acids. The germline V gene encodes CDR1 SGHTA and CDR2 FQGTGA. CDR3 amino acids: CASSLLAGAAYEQYF. The CDR3 nucleotides are TGTGCCAGCAGCTTGCTAGCGGGGGCCGCCTACGAGCAGTACTTC.

V is TRBV6-2 or TRBV6-3 and J is TRBJ2-7; the match to TRBD2 covers 8 bases. CDR3 length equals 14 residues. Germline V CDR1 and CDR2: MNHEY, SVGEGT. V lost 7 bases, J lost 6 bases, and 11 bases stayed unmatched. The CDR3 DNA reads as TGTGCCAGCATCTTCAGCGGGAGCCTGGGCGAGCAGTACTTC. Its translation is CASIFSGSLGEQYF.

This clonotype was recorded at least ten times. V usage is TRBV7-2 and J usage is TRBJ2-7; TRBD1 matches 9 bases. The germline CDR1 and CDR2 sequences are SGHTA and FQGNSA. Losses at the gene ends were 5 bases for V and 4 bases for J; bases not matched to a gene: 15. This CDR3 comprises 17 residues. The CDR3 protein is CASSPDRGRGQVYEQYF. DNA of the CDR3: TGTGCCAGCAGCCCGGACAGGGGCAGGGGGCAGGTATACGAGCAGTACTTC. The variable domain in full, with the rest retrieved from reference TRBV7-2 and TRBJ2-7, is GAGVSQSPSNKVTEKGKDVELRCDPISGHTALYWYRQSLGQGLEFLIYFQGNSAPDKSGLPSDRFSAERTGGSVSTLTIQRTQQEDSAVYLCASSPDRGRGQVYEQYFGPGTRLTVT.

This chain uses TRBV20-1 with TRBJ2-1; D unresolved. V lost 7 bases and J 7 bases, leaving 23 bases between the germline ends. CDR1 and CDR2 (germline): DFQATT, SNEGSKA (reference sequence). The CDR3 has 15 residues. CDR3 protein: CSVRVEFVLGNEQFF. In DNA, the CDR3 is TGCAGTGTAAGGGTGGAGTTTGTCCTCGGGAATGAGCAGTTCTTC.

As regards this clonotype: Mismatch with germline at one junction end may stem from a read error. The rearrangement links TRBV5-6 to TRBJ2-5, with no clear D. The germline V gene encodes CDR1 SGHDT and CDR2 YYEEEE. This CDR3 region has 11 residues. The CDR3 DNA follows: TGTGTCAGCAGCTTTCGAGAGACCCAGTACTTC. It yields the protein CVSSFRETQYF.

This clonotype was seen a handful of times. The CDR3 coding sequence is TGTGCCAGCAGCCCCCACAGGGGACGGAATCAGCCCCAGCATTTT. Protein product: CASSPHRGRNQPQHF. The V and J genes are TRBV9 and TRBJ1-5; the match to TRBD1 covers 7 bases. Germline V gene sequence: CDR1 SGDLS, CDR2 YYNGEE. The CDR3 totals 15 residues. The V and J ends lost 4 bases and 4 bases, in that order; junction bases with no gene match: 8. Full variable domain (outside the CDR3, taken from reference TRBV9 and TRBJ1-5): DSGVTQTPKHLITATGQRVTLRCSPRSGDLSVYWYQQSLDQGLQFLIQYYNGEERAKGNILERFSAQQFPDLHSELNLSSLELGDSALYFCASSPHRGRNQPQHFGDGTRLSIL.

The chain recombines TRBV9 with TRBJ2-2; D is unclear. The germline V gene has CDR1 SGDLS and CDR2 YYNGEE. The CDR3 runs to 14 residues. Trimming removed 2 bases from V and 6 bases from J, with 11 bases in between. The CDR3, as DNA: TGTGCCAGCAGCGTTGGTGGGTTAGCCGGGGAGCTGTTTTTT. Amino acid sequence: CASSVGGLAGELFF.

This chain joins TRBV20-1 and TRBJ2-7; maybe TRBD2 (6 bases). The CDR3 extends over 15 amino acids. V lost 8 bases and J 0 bases, leaving 20 bases between the germline ends. CDR1 is DFQATT and CDR2 is SNEGSKA in the germline V gene (reference sequence). CDR3 sequence: CSPKAGSGRSYEQYF. The CDR3 DNA reads as TGCAGTCCCAAAGCAGGTAGCGGCCGCTCCTACGAGCAGTACTTC.

Concerning this clonotype: At one of its ends the junction is not consistent with the germline gene, which may arise from a read error. The V and J genes are TRBV7-6 and TRBJ2-1; D tentatively fits TRBD1 or TRBD2 (5 bases each). CDR3 length: 14 residues. The germline CDR1 and CDR2 sequences are SGHVS and FNYEAQ. CDR3 coding DNA: TGTGCTAGCAGCGCCCCGGGGCCTGACAATGAGCAGTTCTTC. Amino acid sequence: CASSAPGPDNEQFF. The whole variable domain, remainder taken from reference TRBV7-6 and TRBJ2-1, is GAGVSQSPRYKVTKRGQDVALRCDPISGHVSLYWYRQALGQGPEFLTYFNYEAQQDKSGLPNDRFSAERPEGSISTLTIQRTEQRDSAMYRCASSAPGPDNEQFFGPGTRLTVL.

This clonotype was observed a few times. The V call is TRBV6-5, the J call TRBJ1-2, with 10 bases fitting TRBD1. Germline V gene sequence: CDR1 MNHEY, CDR2 SVGAGI. This CDR3 comprises 13 residues. The ends lost 5 bases at V and 5 bases at J; junction bases unmatched: 2. The CDR3 here is CASSRTGGYGYTF. DNA for the CDR3: TGTGCCAGCAGTAGGACAGGGGGTTATGGCTACACCTTC.

The chain links TRBV7-9 to TRBJ1-1; D uncertain. CDR3 length: 14 amino acids. The germline V gene has CDR1 SEHNR and CDR2 FQNEAQ (reference sequence). Trimming removed 4 bases from V and 0 bases from J, with 9 bases in between. The CDR3 loop reads CASSSSPMNTEAFF. CDR3 coding DNA: TGTGCCAGCAGCTCTTCACCGATGAACACTGAAGCTTTCTTT.

This clonotype has just a few counts. The chain links TRBV12-3 or TRBV12-4 to TRBJ2-4; a possible D gene is TRBD1 (8 bases). The CDR3 runs to 21 residues. Trimming stripped 7 bases from V and 0 bases from J, with 31 bases between. The CDR3 loop reads CASTAHWTGHTSALAKNIQYF. As DNA, the CDR3 is TGTGCCAGCACCGCCCATTGGACAGGGCATACTAGCGCCCTAGCCAAAAACATTCAGTACTTC.